This is a list of T cell receptor beta chains from one sample in a study of blood T cell repertoires in COVID-19. Clones were read by immunoSEQ multiplex PCR, and TCRdb kept only the in-frame ones, dropping some. Counted here are around 190,000 clones, over 75% occurring once; the ten biggest clones make up 18%. The specimen sequenced was peripheral blood. All receptors derive from a man in his forties or fifties with COVID-19, enrolled during active disease. Both conserved end residues are part of each CDR3. Each record gives: CDR3 protein, CDR3 DNA, D gene, J gene, clone size, V gene. D genes are given only for firm matches. Rows give clone size only sometimes, using once, few, many, or a class for an expanded clone.

CASSLFRGNGYTF TGTGCCAGCAGTTTATTTCGAGGAAATGGCTACACCTTC NA TRBJ1-2 NA TRBV27
CASSPKSYNEQFF TGCGCCAGCAGTCCTAAATCCTACAATGAGCAGTTCTTC NA TRBJ2-1 NA TRBV23-1
CASSSGDNEQFF TGTGCCAGCAGTTCCGGGGACAATGAGCAGTTCTTC NA TRBJ2-1 many TRBV6-4
CASKGQAAPHEQYF TGTGCCAGTAAAGGACAGGCGGCCCCCCACGAGCAGTACTTC TRBD1 TRBJ2-7 NA TRBV19
CASSIAGSGQPQHF TGTGCCAGTAGTATAGCAGGGTCCGGGCAGCCCCAGCATTTT NA TRBJ1-5 NA TRBV19
CASSSGLAGTLAKNIQYF TGTGCCAGCAGTTCGGGACTAGCGGGGACTCTAGCCAAAAACATTCAGTACTTC TRBD2 TRBJ2-4 few TRBV27
CASSFKGQGPHGYTF TGTGCCAGCAGCTTTAAAGGACAGGGGCCCCATGGCTACACCTTC TRBD1 TRBJ1-2 NA TRBV5-4
CASSVGSGQALGQYF TGTGCCAGCAGCGTAGGATCGGGACAGGCCCTTGGGCAGTACTTC TRBD1 TRBJ2-7 NA TRBV9
CASSPFREKIYNEQFF TGTGCCAGCTCACCGTTTCGGGAGAAGATCTACAATGAGCAGTTCTTC NA TRBJ2-1 NA TRBV18
CASSLAEGSYNEQFF TGCGCCAGCAGCTTGGCCGAGGGCTCCTACAATGAGCAGTTCTTC NA TRBJ2-1 NA TRBV5-1
CASSSGQGRYEQYF TGTGCCAGCAGCTCGGGACAGGGCCGCTACGAGCAGTACTTC TRBD1 TRBJ2-7 few TRBV5-4
CASSSSARANTGELFF TGTGCCAGCAGCTCCTCGGCCAGGGCGAACACCGGGGAGCTGTTTTTT NA TRBJ2-2 NA TRBV7-6
CASSSLHTQYF TGTGCCAGCAGCTCCCTTCATACGCAGTATTTT NA TRBJ2-3 NA TRBV7-2
CAISGQATSPGELFF TGTGCCATCAGCGGACAGGCCACGAGTCCCGGGGAGCTGTTTTTT TRBD1 TRBJ2-2 NA TRBV10-3
CASSGRTGTQETQYF TGTGCTAGCAGCGGGAGGACAGGAACCCAAGAGACCCAGTACTTC TRBD2 TRBJ2-5 once TRBV7-7
CATRRQGLNTGELFF TGTGCCACCAGGAGACAGGGGCTGAACACCGGGGAGCTGTTTTTT TRBD1 TRBJ2-2 NA TRBV6-5